These T cell receptor beta chains were read from a single sample in a study of T cell changes during pregnancy in multiple sclerosis. Only in-frame clones appear in the TCRdb table, and some are missing; sequencing was by immunoSEQ multiplex PCR. The sample comprises tens of thousands of clones, 93% of which are singletons, and 0.35% to 0.5% rests with the top ten. The source material was CD4+ T cells from peripheral blood mononuclear cells, sampled in the second trimester of pregnancy. These receptors all stem from a female donor with multiple sclerosis, enrolled in a pregnancy study. Each CDR3 is given with its conserved first and last residue. A D gene is named only where the DNA matches it firmly. A row's size may be missing; if present it is once, few, many or a size class.

j_call,d_call,v_call,clone_size,cdr3_aa,cdr3_nt
TRBJ2-2,-,TRBV28,-,CASSLAQNTGELFF,TGTGCCAGCAGTTTAGCACAGAACACCGGGGAGCTGTTTTTT
TRBJ2-4,-,TRBV5-4,-,CASSWGGRDIQYF,TGTGCCAGCAGCTGGGGGGGCCGGGACATTCAGTACTTC
TRBJ2-7,TRBD1,TRBV5-1,-,CASSLSPRLRTGNSYEQYF,TGCGCCAGCAGCTTGTCCCCCCGCCTAAGGACAGGGAACTCCTACGAGCAGTACTTC
TRBJ2-7,-,TRBV28,-,CATLQGIYEQYF,TGTGCCACCCTTCAGGGTATCTACGAGCAGTACTTC
TRBJ1-4,-,TRBV10-3,-,CAISEQVWEKLFF,TGTGCCATCAGTGAACAGGTCTGGGAAAAACTGTTTTTT
TRBJ2-5,TRBD1,TRBV2,few,CASSVDTGVGETQYF,TGTGCCAGCAGTGTGGATACAGGGGTCGGAGAGACCCAGTACTTC
TRBJ2-1,-,TRBV7-2,-,CASSSGLNNEQFF,TGTGCCAGCAGCTCCGGACTTAACAATGAGCAGTTCTTC
TRBJ1-1,-,TRBV7-2,-,CASSLGRAATEAFF,TGTGCCAGCAGCTTAGGGAGAGCGGCGACTGAAGCTTTCTTT
TRBJ2-5,-,TRBV7-2,-,CASSLSRVGQETQYF,TGTGCCAGCAGCTTAAGCCGCGTCGGCCAAGAGACCCAGTACTTC
TRBJ1-5,-,TRBV6-5,-,CASSKSRQGNQPQHF,TGTGCCAGCAGTAAGAGTCGCCAGGGGAATCAGCCCCAGCATTTT
TRBJ2-2,TRBD2,TRBV9,-,CARDGLAEGGPGELFF,TGTGCCAGAGACGGACTAGCGGAAGGGGGGCCCGGGGAGCTGTTTTTT
TRBJ1-1,-,TRBV4-1,-,CASSQPGGRTEAFF,TGCGCCAGCAGCCAACCGGGAGGGCGCACTGAAGCTTTCTTT
TRBJ2-4,-,TRBV23-1,-,CASKSIVVQYF,TGCGCCAGCAAATCTATCGTGGTTCAGTACTTC
TRBJ1-2,TRBD1,TRBV28,-,CASTRGDSRYGYTF,TGTGCCAGCACCCGAGGGGACAGCCGCTATGGCTACACCTTC
TRBJ2-2,-,TRBV11-2,-,CASSLDLTGELFF,TGTGCCAGCAGCTTAGACCTCACCGGGGAGCTGTTTTTT
TRBJ2-7,TRBD2,TRBV7-9,-,CASTPLSSGSYEQYF,TGTGCCAGCACCCCTTTGAGTAGCGGGAGTTACGAGCAGTACTTC
TRBJ2-5,-,TRBV29-1,-,CSALPQETQYF,TGCAGCGCACTACCCCAAGAGACCCAGTACTTC
TRBJ1-2,TRBD1,TRBV19,-,CASSARQGDSGYTF,TGTGCCAGTAGTGCCCGACAGGGAGACTCCGGCTACACCTTC
TRBJ2-7,TRBD1,TRBV18,-,CASSLDDRGYEQYF,TGTGCCAGCTCACTAGATGACAGGGGCTACGAGCAGTACTTC
TRBJ2-2,-,TRBV5-1,-,CASKSPLAANTGELFF,TGCGCCAGCAAGTCCCCTCTAGCTGCGAACACCGGGGAGCTGTTTTTT
TRBJ2-2,-,TRBV7-3,-,CASSLTYQSGELFF,TGTGCCAGCAGCTTAACGTATCAGTCCGGGGAGCTGTTTTTT
TRBJ2-7,-,TRBV5-1,-,CASSVGGASVYEQYF,TGCGCCAGCAGCGTTGGCGGGGCCTCCGTCTACGAGCAGTACTTC
TRBJ2-1,-,TRBV2,-,CASRVRDSTGGEQFF,TGTGCCAGCAGAGTTCGTGACTCAACCGGCGGTGAGCAGTTCTTC
TRBJ2-1,TRBD1,TRBV7-2,-,CASSTSGTGRNEQFF,TGTGCCAGCAGCACATCCGGGACAGGGCGTAATGAGCAGTTCTTC
TRBJ2-7,TRBD1,TRBV16,-,CASSPDRDYEQYF,TGTGCCAGCAGCCCGGACAGGGACTACGAGCAGTACTTC
TRBJ2-2,-,TRBV10-3,-,CAIMQGLTTGELFF,TGTGCCATCATGCAGGGGTTGACGACCGGGGAGCTGTTTTTT
TRBJ1-3,TRBD1,TRBV7-2,-,CASSLVRGLGNTIYF,TGTGCCAGCAGCTTAGTCAGGGGGTTGGGAAACACCATATATTTT
TRBJ2-2,TRBD2,TRBV19,-,CASSIERLAGITGELFF,TGTGCCAGTAGTATAGAACGACTAGCGGGAATCACCGGGGAGCTGTTTTTT
TRBJ2-5,-,TRBV4-2,-,CASSQDLGPETQYF,TGTGCCAGCAGCCAAGATCTAGGTCCGGAGACCCAGTACTTC
TRBJ1-5,-,TRBV18,-,CASSPGLQNQPQHF,TGTGCCAGCTCACCAGGGCTTCAAAATCAGCCCCAGCATTTT
TRBJ2-7,-,TRBV4-3,-,CASSQDSHPGEQYF,TGCGCCAGCAGCCAAGACTCCCACCCGGGCGAGCAGTACTTC
TRBJ1-1,TRBD1,TRBV27,-,CASTTGQGRWGGGTEAFF,TGTGCCAGCACCACCGGACAGGGAAGATGGGGAGGGGGCACTGAAGCTTTCTTT
TRBJ2-7,TRBD2,TRBV7-2,-,CASSLEAGGPYEQYF,TGTGCCAGCAGCTTAGAAGCGGGAGGACCCTACGAGCAGTACTTC
TRBJ1-2,-,TRBV30,-,CAWSSQVLRYTF,TGTGCCTGGAGTAGCCAAGTTCTACGCTACACCTTC
TRBJ1-5,-,TRBV7-2,-,CASRLGSSPSNQPQHF,TGTGCCAGCCGATTAGGGAGCAGCCCCTCCAATCAGCCCCAGCATTTT
TRBJ1-2,-,TRBV5-1,few,CASSKTGTNYGYTF,TGCGCCAGCAGCAAAACAGGGACCAACTATGGCTACACCTTC
TRBJ2-3,-,TRBV4-1,-,CASSQVGTGGSRTDTQYF,TGCGCCAGCAGCCAAGTTGGTACCGGAGGGAGTAGAACAGATACGCAGTATTTT
TRBJ2-1,TRBD2,TRBV7-3,-,CASSFSGTSGYNEQFF,TGTGCCAGCAGCTTTTCCGGGACTAGCGGCTACAATGAGCAGTTCTTC
TRBJ1-2,TRBD1,TRBV15,-,CATSNGQGVWGYTF,TGTGCCACCAGCAACGGACAGGGAGTGTGGGGCTACACCTTC
TRBJ1-4,-,TRBV5-1,-,CASSYGGNEKLFF,TGCGCCAGCAGCTACGGTGGTAATGAAAAACTGTTTTTT
TRBJ2-1,-,TRBV2,-,CASSEITDNEQFF,TGTGCCAGCAGTGAGATTACAGACAATGAGCAGTTCTTC
TRBJ2-3,-,TRBV9,-,CASSANPTPPGVDTQYF,TGTGCCAGCAGCGCAAATCCGACCCCGCCGGGGGTGGATACGCAGTATTTT
TRBJ2-1,TRBD2,TRBV18,few,CASSPGLAKYNEQFF,TGTGCCAGCTCACCGGGACTAGCGAAGTACAATGAGCAGTTCTTC
TRBJ2-7,TRBD1,TRBV28,-,CASRAGGYEQYF,TGTGCCAGCAGGGCAGGGGGCTACGAGCAGTACTTC
TRBJ1-4,TRBD1,TRBV19,-,CASSSTDRGQRGLFF,TGTGCCAGTAGTTCCACGGACAGGGGGCAAAGAGGACTGTTTTTT
TRBJ1-3,-,TRBV9,-,CASSAGTLSGNTIYF,TGTGCCAGCAGCGCAGGAACGCTCTCTGGAAACACCATATATTTT
TRBJ1-1,-,TRBV19,once,CASSTFRRENIVNTEAFF,TGTGCCAGTAGTACTTTTAGACGGGAGAACATTGTGAACACTGAAGCTTTCTTT
TRBJ2-1,TRBD2,TRBV6-1,-,CASKRTSGSNNEQFF,TGTGCCAGCAAAAGGACTAGCGGGAGTAACAATGAGCAGTTCTTC